A single sample gave rise to the 29 T cell receptor beta chains below, sequenced in a study of graft-versus-host responses after intestinal transplantation (dated by TCRdb to the early 2020s). These receptors' targets are unknown. This specimen's time point label, interpreted: cells obtained before transplantation from donor or recipient. The protocol used for the library was the immunoSEQ multiplex PCR assay. TCRdb's version of the immuneACCESS table is confined to in-frame rearrangements and falls short of the full clone set. An unresolved V gene accounts for under half of the shortfall where checked; the remainder is of unknown origin. The table for this sample lists roughly 90,000 clones; just over 90% of them were counted only once. Clones ranked in the top ten supply around 5.8% of the sample. The sequences come from unstimulated CD8+ T cells sorted from spleen or lymph node cells, collected before intestinal transplant. The receptor set was obtained from a human donor who received an intestinal transplant.

This chain uses TRBV6-5 with TRBJ2-7; 9 bases line up with TRBD1. The V gene's germline CDR1 is MNHEY and CDR2 SVGAGI. The trim removed 5 bases at V and 2 bases at J, leaving 7 bases unmatched. CDR3 length: 15 residues. CDR3: CASSQGQGSAYEQYF. As DNA, the CDR3 is TGTGCCAGCAGTCAAGGACAGGGGAGTGCCTACGAGCAGTACTTC.

With respect to this clone: One junction end does not reproduce the germline sequence, and a read error may be involved. This sequence joins TRBV12-5 and TRBJ2-3; TRBD2 might be the D (6 bases). Germline-derived CDR1 and CDR2 are LGHNT and FRNRAP. The CDR3 length is 15 residues. CDR3 nucleotide sequence: TGTGTTAGTGGTTTGGATAGCGGTTACACAGATACGCAGTATTTT. Translation gives CVSGLDSGYTDTQYF.

The chain links TRBV19 to TRBJ2-7; no definite D call. Trimming stripped 0 bases from V and 0 bases from J, with 9 bases between. Germline assignment: CDR1 LNHDA and CDR2 SQIVND (reference sequence). This CDR3 is built from 15 residues. The CDR3 sequence: CASSIEVGSSYEQYF. The CDR3 DNA reads TGTGCCAGTAGTATAGAGGTGGGCAGCTCCTACGAGCAGTACTTC.

The gene calls are TRBV6-1 and TRBJ2-1; 15 bases align to TRBD2. V lost 2 bases to trimming and J lost 5 bases; unmatched junction nucleotides: 4. CDR1 MNHNS and CDR2 SASEGT come from the germline V gene. The CDR3 runs to 17 residues. The CDR3 DNA reads as TGTGCCAGCAGTGAATGGGGACTAGCGGGAGGTAACAATGAGCAGTTCTTC. Translation gives CASSEWGLAGGNNEQFF.

The chain carries TRBV9 and TRBJ2-2; a possible D gene is TRBD2 (5 bases). CDR3 length: 12 residues. V lost 5 bases and J lost 6, with 8 bases in between. Germline V gene data show CDR1 as SGDLS and CDR2 as YYNGEE. CDR3 bases: TGTGCCAGCAGTACCGGGGCCGGGGAGCTGTTTTTT. Encoded protein: CASSTGAGELFF.

The J gene is TRBJ2-5, the V gene TRBV6-6, with 8 bases lining up with TRBD1. Trimming at V came to 2 bases and at J to 5 bases, leaving 10 bases not matched to a gene. CDR3 length: 16 residues. Germline V lookup: CDR1 MNHNY, CDR2 SVGAGI (reference sequence). CDR3 sequence: CASSYGSYRGWETQYF. The CDR3 nucleotides read TGTGCCAGCAGTTACGGGAGCTACAGGGGGTGGGAGACCCAGTACTTC.

Here the CDR3 reads CASGTGTEEGNTIYF. The CDR3 bases are TGTGCCAGCGGTACCGGGACGGAGGAGGGAAACACCATATATTTT. The chain has TRBV5-6 and TRBJ1-3; TRBD1 might be the D (5 bases). The CDR3 consists of 15 residues. Germline V gene data show CDR1 as SGHDT and CDR2 as YYEEEE. Trimming shortened V by 7 bases and J by 4 bases, and 18 bases separated the two germline ends.

The chain combines TRBV19 with TRBJ1-2, with D tentatively TRBD1 (5 bases). This CDR3 region has 15 residues. The germline V gene encodes CDR1 LNHDA and CDR2 SQIVND (reference sequence). V was shortened by 5 bases and J by 7 bases, with 20 bases between the two germline ends. CDR3 nucleotide sequence: TGTGCCAGTAGTCCGGGGTGGAGGGGTGTCCGTGGCTACACCTTC. Amino acid sequence: CASSPGWRGVRGYTF.

This chain links TRBV15 with TRBJ2-3; 9 bases fit TRBD1. The CDR3 is made up of 15 amino acids. V dropped 5 bases and J dropped 4; count of bases not matched to a gene: 7. In germline, CDR1 is LNHNV, CDR2 YYDKDF (reference sequence). The CDR3 DNA sequence: TGTGCCACCAGCGAGGACAGGGGAAGGGCAGATACGCAGTATTTT. This codes for CATSEDRGRADTQYF. The entire variable domain, with the rest obtained from reference TRBV15 and TRBJ2-3, is as follows: DAMVIQNPRYQVTQFGKPVTLSCSQTLNHNVMYWYQQKSSQAPKLLFHYYDKDFNNEADTPDNFQSRRPNTSFCFLDIRSPGLGDTAMYLCATSEDRGRADTQYFGPGTRLTVL.

The rearrangement uses TRBV5-1 and TRBJ2-7, with D possibly being TRBD1 or TRBD2 (5 bases each). Germline V CDR1 and CDR2: SGHRS, YFSETQ. This CDR3 is built from 13 residues. Trimming took 7 bases from V and 6 from J, leaving 17 bases between them. In DNA form, the CDR3 reads TGCGCCAGCGGCCTCCCGGGGCGCGCCGAGCAGTACTTC. Amino acid sequence: CASGLPGRAEQYF.

The chain has TRBV7-9 and TRBJ1-1; D call uncertain. Germline V gives CDR1 SEHNR, CDR2 FQNEAQ (reference sequence). The V end lost 0 bases, the J end lost 1 base, and 3 bases lay between the germline ends. CDR3 length equals 13 residues. CDR3 amino acids: CASSLATNTEAFF. Here the CDR3 DNA reads TGTGCCAGCAGCTTAGCCACGAACACTGAAGCTTTCTTT.

The chain combines TRBV5-4 with TRBJ1-1, with D tentatively TRBD1 (5 bases). V was cut by 1 base and J by 0 bases, with 7 bases left in between. Looked up from germline, CDR1 is SGHNT and CDR2 is YYREEE (reference sequence). There are 14 residues in the CDR3. The CDR3 bases are TGTGCCAGCAGCTTGAAGGGGATGAACACTGAAGCTTTCTTT. Translating it yields CASSLKGMNTEAFF.

In nucleotides, the CDR3 is TGTGCCAGCAGCGTTGGGGGAGGGCCTTCAGATACGCAGTATTTT. It translates to CASSVGGGPSDTQYF. The chain recombines TRBV9 with TRBJ2-3, with 7 bases lining up with TRBD2. CDR1 is SGDLS, CDR2 YYNGEE, per germline. The CDR3 has 15 residues. The J segment lost 4 bases and the V segment lost 2 bases, leaving 7 bases of the junction unmatched.

J is TRBJ1-4 and V is TRBV5-1; 10 nucleotides match TRBD1. Germline-derived CDR1 and CDR2 are SGHRS and YFSETQ. This CDR3 region has 14 residues. V trimming: 4 bases; J trimming: 8 bases; junction bases outside the gene matches: 5. The CDR3 is CASSRDRGLEKLFF. CDR3 DNA sequence: TGCGCCAGCAGCCGCGACAGGGGGCTGGAAAAACTGTTTTTT.

Concerning this clone: An end of the junction differs from the germline gene, which may be a read error. The V and J genes are TRBV6-5 and TRBJ2-5; the D gene is possibly TRBD1 (5 bases). In germline, CDR1 is MNHEY, CDR2 SVGAGI. The CDR3 covers 15 residues. CDR3 region: CASSYLGLNQETQYF. In DNA, the CDR3 is TGTGCCAGCAGCTACTTGGGGCTAAACCAAGAGACCCAGTACTTC.

This clone was observed once. V gene TRBV4-1 combines with J gene TRBJ1-2; the match to TRBD1 covers 7 bases. There are 14 residues in the CDR3. Losses at the gene ends were 3 bases for V and 5 bases for J; bases not matched to a gene: 6. CDR1 is MGHRA, CDR2 YSYEKL, per germline. CDR3 bases: TGCGCCAGCAGCCACAGGGGGACCGGTTATGGCTACACCTTC. Its protein product is CASSHRGTGYGYTF.

The V call is TRBV7-3, the J call TRBJ2-5; D is unresolved. Germline V gene sequence: CDR1 SGHTA, CDR2 FQGTGA. The CDR3 consists of 14 residues. V lost 1 base and J lost 2, with 8 bases in between. For the CDR3, the DNA is TGTGCCAGCAGCTTAAGCGAGCGACAAGAGACCCAGTACTTC. Translation gives CASSLSERQETQYF.

This chain connects TRBV27 to TRBJ2-3, with D possibly called TRBD1 or TRBD2 (5 bases each). The V end lost 5 bases, the J end lost 5 bases, and 20 bases lay between the germline ends. The CDR3 has 16 amino acids. Germline-derived CDR1 and CDR2 are MNHEY and SMNVEV (reference sequence). The CDR3: CASSPLEGWPGDTQYF. The DNA of the CDR3 is TGTGCCAGCAGTCCCCTCGAGGGGTGGCCGGGAGATACGCAGTATTTT.

This clone has a single count. The gene calls are TRBV5-1 and TRBJ1-1; no definite D call. Germline CDR1 is SGHRS and CDR2 is YFSETQ. This CDR3 contains 13 residues. V dropped 1 base and J dropped 1 base, with 5 bases sitting between them. DNA for the CDR3: TGCGCCAGCAGCTTGAACCCGAACACTGAAGCTTTCTTT. Translating gives CASSLNPNTEAFF. The full variable domain, its missing parts supplied by reference TRBV5-1 and TRBJ1-1, is KAGVTQTPRYLIKTRGQQVTLSCSPISGHRSVSWYQQTPGQGLQFLFEYFSETQRNKGNFPGRFSGRQFSNSRSEMNVSTLELGDSALYLCASSLNPNTEAFFGQGTRLTVV.

There are a few counts of this clone. The rearrangement uses TRBV6-5 and TRBJ2-2, with no clear D. Germline loops: CDR1 MNHEY, CDR2 SVGAGI. The CDR3 has 11 amino acids. In nucleotides, the CDR3 is TGTGCTACACAGACGGACGGGGAGCTGTTTTTT. This gives the protein CATQTDGELFF.

This sequence joins TRBV19 and TRBJ1-3, with D unclear. The CDR3 is made up of 13 amino acids. V was trimmed by 3 bases and J by 8 bases, leaving 11 bases between them. The germline CDR1 and CDR2 sequences are LNHDA and SQIVND (reference sequence). The CDR3 spells CASSIQPEDTIYF. The CDR3 coding sequence is TGTGCCAGTAGTATCCAGCCTGAGGACACCATATATTTT.

The gene calls are TRBV6-6 and TRBJ2-7, with D possibly TRBD1 on 5 matching bases. V was shortened by 9 bases and J by 0 bases, with 9 bases between the two germline ends. The CDR3 totals 12 residues. CDR1 and CDR2 from the germline V gene are MNHNY and SVGAGI (reference sequence). Written as DNA, the CDR3 is TGTGCCAGTGGGGCGGCCTCCTACGAGCAGTACTTC. Protein product: CASGAASYEQYF.

This clone was seen just once. The genes are TRBV21-1 and TRBJ2-2; TRBD1, the D gene given by the table, was not confirmed from the DNA. TRBV21-1 is termed a pseudogene. The CDR3 is made up of 18 amino acids. Written as DNA, the CDR3 is TGTGCCAGCAGCAAAGGGGACAAAAAAAGGACGAACACCGGGGAGCTGTTTTTT. Translation gives CASSKGDKKRTNTGELFF.

V is TRBV5-4 and J is TRBJ1-2, with 10 bases identical to TRBD1. The germline CDR1 and CDR2 sequences are SGHNT and YYREEE (reference sequence). This CDR3 is 15 amino acids long. Trimming cost V 0 bases and J 2 bases; bases outside gene matches: 1. This CDR3 reads CASSLGDRGNYGYTF. DNA of the CDR3: TGTGCCAGCAGCTTGGGGGACAGGGGAAACTATGGCTACACCTTC. Based on the CDR3 plus reference TRBV5-4 and TRBJ1-2, the full variable domain is ETGVTQSPTHLIKTRGQQVTLRCSSQSGHNTVSWYQQALGQGPQFIFQYYREEENGRGNFPPRFSGLQFPNYSSELNVNALELDDSALYLCASSLGDRGNYGYTFGSGTRLTVV.

V is TRBV11-2 and J is TRBJ1-3, with 10 bases identical to TRBD1. CDR3 length: 16 amino acids. Per germline, CDR1 SGHAT and CDR2 FQNNGV. V was clipped by 4 bases and J by 4 bases; unmatched bases: 7. CDR3 coding DNA: TGTGCCAGCAGCTCTAGACAGGGGGCAACAGGAAACACCATATATTTT. Translating it yields CASSSRQGATGNTIYF. Together with reference TRBV11-2 and TRBJ1-3, the CDR3 gives the full variable domain: EAGVAQSPRYKIIEKRQSVAFWCNPISGHATLYWYQQILGQGPKLLIQFQNNGVVDDSQLPKDRFSAERLKGVDSTLKIQPAKLEDSAVYLCASSSRQGATGNTIYFGEGSWLTVV.

This clone was seen once. The chain couples TRBV7-9 to TRBJ2-7, with 11 bases that match TRBD1. Germline-derived CDR1 and CDR2 are SEHNR and FQNEAQ (reference sequence). The CDR3 runs to 16 residues. V dropped 0 bases and J dropped 9; count of bases not matched to a gene: 10. CDR3 protein: CASSLAATGQGAVQYF. The DNA for the CDR3 is TGTGCCAGCAGCTTAGCAGCTACAGGACAGGGGGCTGTGCAGTACTTC.

The chain is built from TRBV19 and TRBJ2-7, with unresolved D. V lost 2 bases, J lost 3 bases, and 8 bases lay in between. The germline gives CDR1 LNHDA, CDR2 SQIVND (reference sequence). The CDR3 length is 13 residues. Here the CDR3 reads CASSIQDGYEQYF. In nucleotides, the CDR3 is TGTGCCAGTAGTATACAGGACGGCTACGAGCAGTACTTC.

V is TRBV19 and J is TRBJ1-6; D unclear. The CDR3 length is 15 residues. Germline V CDR1 and CDR2: LNHDA, SQIVND (reference sequence). The germline V and J ends were trimmed by 5 bases and 5 bases, with 13 bases remaining between them. CDR3 residues: CASSVWQDDNSPLHF. CDR3 DNA sequence: TGTGCCAGTAGTGTCTGGCAGGACGATAATTCACCCCTCCACTTT.

V usage is TRBV6-5 and J usage is TRBJ1-1; D might be TRBD1 (5 bases). V lost 5 bases to trimming and J lost 1 base, with 14 bases between them. Per germline, CDR1 MNHEY and CDR2 SVGAGI. The CDR3 runs 15 residues. CDR3 in DNA: TGTGCCAGCAGTCTAGTTTTGGGGGGGAACACTGAAGCTTTCTTT. As protein: CASSLVLGGNTEAFF.